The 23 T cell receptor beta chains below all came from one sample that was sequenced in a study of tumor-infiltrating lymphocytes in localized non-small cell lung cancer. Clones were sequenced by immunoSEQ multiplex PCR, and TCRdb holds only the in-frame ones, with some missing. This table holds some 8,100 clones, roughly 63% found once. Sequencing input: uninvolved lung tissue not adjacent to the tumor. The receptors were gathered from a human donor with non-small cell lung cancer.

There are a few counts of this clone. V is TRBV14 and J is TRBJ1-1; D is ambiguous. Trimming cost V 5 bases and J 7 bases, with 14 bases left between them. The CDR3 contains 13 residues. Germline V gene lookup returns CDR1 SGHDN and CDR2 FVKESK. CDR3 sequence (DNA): TGTGCCAGCAGCTGGCGCGGGCCTATTGAAGCTTTCTTT. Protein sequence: CASSWRGPIEAFF.

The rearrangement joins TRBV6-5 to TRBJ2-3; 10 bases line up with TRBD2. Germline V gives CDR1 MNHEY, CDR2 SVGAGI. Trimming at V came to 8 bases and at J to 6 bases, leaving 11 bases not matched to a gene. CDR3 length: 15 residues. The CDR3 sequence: CASGTAGGQLDTQYF. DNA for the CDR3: TGTGCCAGCGGAACAGCGGGGGGGCAGTTGGATACGCAGTATTTT.

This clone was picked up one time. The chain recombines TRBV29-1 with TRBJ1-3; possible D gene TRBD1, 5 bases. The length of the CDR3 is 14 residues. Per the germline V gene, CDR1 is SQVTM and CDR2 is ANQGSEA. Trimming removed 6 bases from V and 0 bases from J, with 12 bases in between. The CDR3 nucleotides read TGCAGCGTGGGAGTGACAGCCTCTGGAAACACCATATATTTT. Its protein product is CSVGVTASGNTIYF. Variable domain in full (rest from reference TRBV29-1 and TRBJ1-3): SAVISQKPSRDICQRGTSLTIQCQVDSQVTMMFWYRQQPGQSLTLIATANQGSEATYESGFVIDKFPISRPNLTFSTLTVSNMSPEDSSIYLCSVGVTASGNTIYFGEGSWLTVV.

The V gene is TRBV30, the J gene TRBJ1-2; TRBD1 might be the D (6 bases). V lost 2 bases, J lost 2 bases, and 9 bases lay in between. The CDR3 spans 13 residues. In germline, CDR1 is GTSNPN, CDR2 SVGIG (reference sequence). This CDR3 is CAWSLGGNYGYTF. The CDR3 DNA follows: TGTGCCTGGAGTCTAGGGGGGAACTATGGCTACACCTTC.

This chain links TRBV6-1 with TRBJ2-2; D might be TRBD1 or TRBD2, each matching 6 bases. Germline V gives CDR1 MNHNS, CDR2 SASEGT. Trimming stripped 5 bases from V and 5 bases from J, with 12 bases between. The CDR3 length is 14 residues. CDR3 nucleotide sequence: TGTGCCAGCAGTCAACAGGGAGGAACCGGGGAGCTGTTTTTT. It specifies CASSQQGGTGELFF.

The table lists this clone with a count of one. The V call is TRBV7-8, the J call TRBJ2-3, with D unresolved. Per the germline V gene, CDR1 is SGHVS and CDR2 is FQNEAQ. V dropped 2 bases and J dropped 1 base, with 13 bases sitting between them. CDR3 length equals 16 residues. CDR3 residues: CASSLRVAGGTDTQYF. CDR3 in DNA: TGTGCCAGCAGCTTACGCGTTGCCGGTGGCACAGATACGCAGTATTTT.

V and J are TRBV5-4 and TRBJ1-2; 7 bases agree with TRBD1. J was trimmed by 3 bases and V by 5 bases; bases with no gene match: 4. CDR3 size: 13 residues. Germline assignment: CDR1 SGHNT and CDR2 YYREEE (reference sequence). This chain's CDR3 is CASRPQGDYGYTF. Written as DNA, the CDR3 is TGTGCCAGCAGACCTCAGGGGGACTATGGCTACACCTTC.

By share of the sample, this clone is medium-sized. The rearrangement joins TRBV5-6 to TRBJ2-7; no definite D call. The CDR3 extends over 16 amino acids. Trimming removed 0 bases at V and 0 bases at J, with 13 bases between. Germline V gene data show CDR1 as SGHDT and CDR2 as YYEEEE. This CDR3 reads CASSLGATLSSYEQYF. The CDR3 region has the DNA TGTGCCAGCAGCTTGGGCGCGACACTGAGCTCCTACGAGCAGTACTTC.

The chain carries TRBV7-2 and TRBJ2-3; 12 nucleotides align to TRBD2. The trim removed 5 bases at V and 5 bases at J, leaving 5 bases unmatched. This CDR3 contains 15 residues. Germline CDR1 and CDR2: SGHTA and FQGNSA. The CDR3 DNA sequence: TGTGCCAGCAGCCGGCTAGCGGGGGGGCAAGATACGCAGTATTTT. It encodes CASSRLAGGQDTQYF.

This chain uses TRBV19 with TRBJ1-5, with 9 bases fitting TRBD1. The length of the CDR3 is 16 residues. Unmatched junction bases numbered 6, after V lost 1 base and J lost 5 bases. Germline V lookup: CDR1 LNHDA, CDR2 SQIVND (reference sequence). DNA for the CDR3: TGTGCCAGTAGTATAGTGGGACAGGGTAGGGATCAGCCCCAGCATTTT. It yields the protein CASSIVGQGRDQPQHF.

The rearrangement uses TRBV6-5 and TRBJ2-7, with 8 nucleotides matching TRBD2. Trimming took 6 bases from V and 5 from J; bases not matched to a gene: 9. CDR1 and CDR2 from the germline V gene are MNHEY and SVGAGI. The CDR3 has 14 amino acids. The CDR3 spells CASSDPGLGNEQYF. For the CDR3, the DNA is TGTGCCAGCAGCGATCCGGGACTAGGGAACGAGCAGTACTTC.

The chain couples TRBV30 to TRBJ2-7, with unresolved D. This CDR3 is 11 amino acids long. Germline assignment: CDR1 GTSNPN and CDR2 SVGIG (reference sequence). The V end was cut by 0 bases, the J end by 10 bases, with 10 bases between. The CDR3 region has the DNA TGTGCCTGGAGTGTACTGGCCGTCCAGTACTTC. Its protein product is CAWSVLAVQYF.

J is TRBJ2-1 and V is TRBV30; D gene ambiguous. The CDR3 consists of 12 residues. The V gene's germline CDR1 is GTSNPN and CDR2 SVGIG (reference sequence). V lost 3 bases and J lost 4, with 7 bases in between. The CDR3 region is CAWSRPYNEQFF. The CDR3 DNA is TGTGCCTGGAGCCGACCATACAATGAGCAGTTCTTC.

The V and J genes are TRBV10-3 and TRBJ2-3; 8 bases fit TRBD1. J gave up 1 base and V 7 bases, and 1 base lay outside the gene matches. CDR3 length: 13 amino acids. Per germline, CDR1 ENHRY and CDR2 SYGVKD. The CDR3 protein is CAIMGQGTDTQYF. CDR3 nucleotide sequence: TGTGCCATCATGGGACAGGGCACAGATACGCAGTATTTT.

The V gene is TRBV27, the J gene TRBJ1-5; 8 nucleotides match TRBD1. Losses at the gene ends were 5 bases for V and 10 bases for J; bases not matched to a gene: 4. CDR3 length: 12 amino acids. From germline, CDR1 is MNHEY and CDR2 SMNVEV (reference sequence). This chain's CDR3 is CASSGDRGPQHF. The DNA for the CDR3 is TGTGCCAGCAGTGGAGACAGGGGCCCCCAGCATTTT.

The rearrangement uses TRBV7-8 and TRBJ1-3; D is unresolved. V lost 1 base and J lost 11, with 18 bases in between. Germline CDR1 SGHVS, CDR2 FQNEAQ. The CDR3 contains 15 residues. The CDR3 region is CASSLVGTASLAIYF. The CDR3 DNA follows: TGTGCCAGCAGCTTAGTAGGCACGGCTTCTCTAGCCATATATTTT.

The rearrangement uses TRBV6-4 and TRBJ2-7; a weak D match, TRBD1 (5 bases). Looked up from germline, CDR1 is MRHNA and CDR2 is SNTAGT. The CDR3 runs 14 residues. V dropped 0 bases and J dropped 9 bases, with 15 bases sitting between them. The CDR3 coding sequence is TGTGCCAGCAGTGACTCAGGGCAGGGCTTGGTGCAGTACTTC. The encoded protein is CASSDSGQGLVQYF.

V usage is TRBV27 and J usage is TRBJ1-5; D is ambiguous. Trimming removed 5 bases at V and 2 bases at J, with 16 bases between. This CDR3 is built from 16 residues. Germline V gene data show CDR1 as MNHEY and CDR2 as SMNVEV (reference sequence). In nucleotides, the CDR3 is TGTGCCAGCAGTAAGTTCCCCCCGCAGGGCAATCAGCCCCAGCATTTT. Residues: CASSKFPPQGNQPQHF.

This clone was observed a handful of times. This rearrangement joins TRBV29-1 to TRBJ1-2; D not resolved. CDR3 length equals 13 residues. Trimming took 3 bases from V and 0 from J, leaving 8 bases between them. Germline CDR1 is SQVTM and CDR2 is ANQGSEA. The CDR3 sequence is CSVEVSANYGYTF. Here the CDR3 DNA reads TGCAGCGTTGAGGTCAGTGCTAACTATGGCTACACCTTC. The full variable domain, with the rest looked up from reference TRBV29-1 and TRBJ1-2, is SAVISQKPSRDICQRGTSLTIQCQVDSQVTMMFWYRQQPGQSLTLIATANQGSEATYESGFVIDKFPISRPNLTFSTLTVSNMSPEDSSIYLCSVEVSANYGYTFGSGTRLTVV.

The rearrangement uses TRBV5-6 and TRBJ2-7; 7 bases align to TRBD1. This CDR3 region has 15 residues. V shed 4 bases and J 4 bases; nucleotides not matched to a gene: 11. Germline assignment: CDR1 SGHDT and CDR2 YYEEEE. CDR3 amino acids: CASSPVAGGSYEQYF. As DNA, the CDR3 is TGTGCCAGCAGCCCCGTGGCAGGGGGATCGTACGAGCAGTACTTC.

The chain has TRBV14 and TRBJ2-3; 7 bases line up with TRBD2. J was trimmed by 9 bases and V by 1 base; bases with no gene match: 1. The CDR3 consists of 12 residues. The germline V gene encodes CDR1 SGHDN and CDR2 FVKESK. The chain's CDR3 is CASSQAGGTQYF. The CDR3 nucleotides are TGTGCCAGCAGCCAAGCGGGGGGAACGCAGTATTTT.

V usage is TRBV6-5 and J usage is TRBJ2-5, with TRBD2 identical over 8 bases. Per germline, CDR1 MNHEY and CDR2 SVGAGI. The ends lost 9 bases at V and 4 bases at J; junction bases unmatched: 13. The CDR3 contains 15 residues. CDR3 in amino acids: CASYMGGLAPETQYF. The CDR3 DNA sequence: TGTGCCAGTTACATGGGTGGACTAGCCCCAGAGACCCAGTACTTC.

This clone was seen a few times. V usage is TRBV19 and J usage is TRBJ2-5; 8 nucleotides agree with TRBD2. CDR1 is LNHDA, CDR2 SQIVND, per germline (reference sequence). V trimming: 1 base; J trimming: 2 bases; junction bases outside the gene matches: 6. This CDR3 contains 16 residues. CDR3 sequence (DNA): TGTGCCAGTAGTATAGTGGCTAGCGGGTATCAAGAGACCCAGTACTTC. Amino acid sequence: CASSIVASGYQETQYF.